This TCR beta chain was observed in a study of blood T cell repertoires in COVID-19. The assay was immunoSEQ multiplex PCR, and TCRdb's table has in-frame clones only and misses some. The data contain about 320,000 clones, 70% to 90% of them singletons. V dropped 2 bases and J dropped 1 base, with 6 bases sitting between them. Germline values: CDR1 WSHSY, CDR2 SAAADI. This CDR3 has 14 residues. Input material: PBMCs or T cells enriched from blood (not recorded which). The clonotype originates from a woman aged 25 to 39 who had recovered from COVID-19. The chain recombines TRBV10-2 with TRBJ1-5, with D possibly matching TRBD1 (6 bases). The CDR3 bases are TGCGCCAGCAGTGAGACAGGGAGCAATCAGCCCCAGCATTTT. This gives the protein CASSETGSNQPQHF.